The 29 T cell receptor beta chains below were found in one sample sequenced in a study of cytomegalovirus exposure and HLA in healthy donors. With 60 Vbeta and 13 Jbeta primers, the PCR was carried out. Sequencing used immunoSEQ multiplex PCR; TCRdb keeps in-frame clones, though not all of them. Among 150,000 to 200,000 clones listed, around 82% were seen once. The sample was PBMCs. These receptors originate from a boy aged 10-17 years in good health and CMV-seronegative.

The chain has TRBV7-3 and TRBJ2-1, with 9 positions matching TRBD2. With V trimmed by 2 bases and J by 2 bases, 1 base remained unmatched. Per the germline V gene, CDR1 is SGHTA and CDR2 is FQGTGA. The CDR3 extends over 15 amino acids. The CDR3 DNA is TGTGCCAGCAGCTTATTAGCGGGAGCCTACAATGAGCAGTTCTTC. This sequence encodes CASSLLAGAYNEQFF.

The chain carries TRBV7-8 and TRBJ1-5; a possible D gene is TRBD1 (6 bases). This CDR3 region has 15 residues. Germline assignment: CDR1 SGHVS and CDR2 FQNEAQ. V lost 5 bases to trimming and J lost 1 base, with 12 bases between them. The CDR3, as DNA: TGTGCCAGCAGCGTAGACCAGGGGAGCAATCAGCCCCAGCATTTT. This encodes CASSVDQGSNQPQHF.

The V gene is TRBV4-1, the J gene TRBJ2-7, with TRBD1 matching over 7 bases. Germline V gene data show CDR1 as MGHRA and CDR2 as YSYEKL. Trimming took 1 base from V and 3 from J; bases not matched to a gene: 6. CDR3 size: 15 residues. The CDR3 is CASSQAGTANYEQYF. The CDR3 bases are TGCGCCAGCAGCCAAGCCGGGACAGCCAACTACGAGCAGTACTTC.

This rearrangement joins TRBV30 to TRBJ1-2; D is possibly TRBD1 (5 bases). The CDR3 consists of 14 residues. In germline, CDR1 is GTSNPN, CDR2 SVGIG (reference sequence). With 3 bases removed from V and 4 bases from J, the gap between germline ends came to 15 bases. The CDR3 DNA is TGTGCCTGGAGAGACCACGGGACTTCCTATGGCTACACCTTC. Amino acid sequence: CAWRDHGTSYGYTF.

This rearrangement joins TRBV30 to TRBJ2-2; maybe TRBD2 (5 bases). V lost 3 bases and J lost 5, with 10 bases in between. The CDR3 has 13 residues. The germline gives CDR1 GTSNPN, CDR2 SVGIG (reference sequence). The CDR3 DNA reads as TGTGCCTGGAGGGGGAGTAGTACCGGGGAGCTGTTTTTT. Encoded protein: CAWRGSSTGELFF.

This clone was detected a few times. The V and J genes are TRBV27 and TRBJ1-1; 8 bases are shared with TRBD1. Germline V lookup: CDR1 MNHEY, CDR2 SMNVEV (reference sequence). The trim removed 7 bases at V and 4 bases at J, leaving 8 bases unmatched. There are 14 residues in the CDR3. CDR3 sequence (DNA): TGTGCCAGCACTTCAGGGGGCTGGGGCACTGAAGCTTTCTTT. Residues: CASTSGGWGTEAFF.

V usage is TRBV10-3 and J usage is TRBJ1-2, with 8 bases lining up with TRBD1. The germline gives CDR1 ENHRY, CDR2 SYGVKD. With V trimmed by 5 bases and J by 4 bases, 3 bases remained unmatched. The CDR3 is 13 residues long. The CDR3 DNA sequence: TGTGCCATCAGTTATGGGACAGGCTATGGCTACACCTTC. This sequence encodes CAISYGTGYGYTF.

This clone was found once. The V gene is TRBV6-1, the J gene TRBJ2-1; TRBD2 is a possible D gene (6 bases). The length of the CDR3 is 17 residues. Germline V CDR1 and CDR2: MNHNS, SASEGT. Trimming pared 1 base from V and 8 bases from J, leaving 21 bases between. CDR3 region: CASSEGGGILAYDEQFF. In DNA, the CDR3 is TGTGCCAGCAGTGAAGGGGGAGGCATCCTCGCGTACGATGAGCAGTTCTTC.

DNA of the CDR3: TGTGCCAGCAGTGCCGACAGGGAACAGACCGGAAAACTGTTTTTT. Translation gives CASSADREQTGKLFF. The genes are TRBV6-6 and TRBJ1-4; 7 bases line up with TRBD1. The CDR3 consists of 15 residues. Germline V gene sequence: CDR1 MNHNY, CDR2 SVGAGI (reference sequence). V shed 5 bases and J 10 bases; nucleotides not matched to a gene: 13.

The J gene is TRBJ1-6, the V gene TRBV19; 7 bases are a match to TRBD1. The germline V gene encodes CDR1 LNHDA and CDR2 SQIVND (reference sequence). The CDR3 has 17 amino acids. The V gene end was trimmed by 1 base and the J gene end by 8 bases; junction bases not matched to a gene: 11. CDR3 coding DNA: TGTGCCAGTAGTATAGTGTTACGACAGGGTGGAGATTCACCCCTCCACTTT. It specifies CASSIVLRQGGDSPLHF.

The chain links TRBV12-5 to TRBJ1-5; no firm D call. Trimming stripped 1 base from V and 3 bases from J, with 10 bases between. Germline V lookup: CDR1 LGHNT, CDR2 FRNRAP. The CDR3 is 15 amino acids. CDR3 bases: TGTGCTAGTGGTTTGGCTCTGGGCACCAATCAGCCCCAGCATTTT. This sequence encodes CASGLALGTNQPQHF.

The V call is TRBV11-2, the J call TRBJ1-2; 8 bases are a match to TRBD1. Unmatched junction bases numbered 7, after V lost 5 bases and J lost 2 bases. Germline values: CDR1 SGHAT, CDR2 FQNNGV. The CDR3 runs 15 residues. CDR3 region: CASSRTDRANYGYTF. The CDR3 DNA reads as TGTGCCAGCAGCCGAACGGACAGGGCCAACTATGGCTACACCTTC.

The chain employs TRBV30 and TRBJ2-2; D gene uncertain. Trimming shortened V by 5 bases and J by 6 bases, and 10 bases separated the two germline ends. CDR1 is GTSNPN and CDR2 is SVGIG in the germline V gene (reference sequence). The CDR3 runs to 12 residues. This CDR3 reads CAWAVIPGELFF. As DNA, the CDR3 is TGTGCCTGGGCAGTTATCCCCGGGGAGCTGTTTTTT.

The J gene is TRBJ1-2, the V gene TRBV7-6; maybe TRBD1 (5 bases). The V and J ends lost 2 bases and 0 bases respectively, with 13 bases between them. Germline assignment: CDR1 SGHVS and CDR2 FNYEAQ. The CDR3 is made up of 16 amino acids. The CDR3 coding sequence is TGTGCCAGCAGCTTAAAGGGGCCACCACCTAACTATGGCTACACCTTC. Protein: CASSLKGPPPNYGYTF.

CDR3 loop: CASNTLAGDYEQYF. The CDR3 region has the DNA TGTGCCAGCAACACTCTAGCGGGAGATTACGAGCAGTACTTC. J is TRBJ2-7 and V is TRBV28; 10 bases fit TRBD2. Germline assignment: CDR1 MDHEN and CDR2 SYDVKM. The V gene end was trimmed by 7 bases and the J gene end by 4 bases; junction bases not matched to a gene: 7. The CDR3 length is 14 residues.

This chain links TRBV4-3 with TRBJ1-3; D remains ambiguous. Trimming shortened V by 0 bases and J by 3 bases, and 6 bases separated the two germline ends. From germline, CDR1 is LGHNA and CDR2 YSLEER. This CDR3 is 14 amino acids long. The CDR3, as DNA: TGCGCCAGCAGCCAAGAGGCGGTTGGAAACACCATATATTTT. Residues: CASSQEAVGNTIYF.

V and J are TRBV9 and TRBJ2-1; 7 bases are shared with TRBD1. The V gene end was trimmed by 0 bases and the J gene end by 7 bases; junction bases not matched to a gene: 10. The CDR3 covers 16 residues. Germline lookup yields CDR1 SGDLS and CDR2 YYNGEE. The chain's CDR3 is CASSVEGLAGGNEQFF. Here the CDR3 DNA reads TGTGCCAGCAGCGTAGAAGGGCTGGCAGGGGGTAATGAGCAGTTCTTC.

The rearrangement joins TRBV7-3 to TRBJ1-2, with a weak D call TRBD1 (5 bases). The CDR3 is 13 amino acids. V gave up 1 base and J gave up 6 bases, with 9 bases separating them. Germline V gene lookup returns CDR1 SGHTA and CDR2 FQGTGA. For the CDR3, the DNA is TGTGCCAGCAGCTTAAGGCCGGGGGATGGCTACACCTTC. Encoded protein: CASSLRPGDGYTF.

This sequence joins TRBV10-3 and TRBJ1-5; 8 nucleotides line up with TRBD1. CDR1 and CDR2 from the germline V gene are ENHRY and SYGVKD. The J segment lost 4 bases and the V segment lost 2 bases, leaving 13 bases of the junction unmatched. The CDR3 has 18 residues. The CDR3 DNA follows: TGTGCCATCAGTGAGCCTGACAGGGGAGTTTTCGGGAATCAGCCCCAGCATTTT. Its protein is CAISEPDRGVFGNQPQHF.

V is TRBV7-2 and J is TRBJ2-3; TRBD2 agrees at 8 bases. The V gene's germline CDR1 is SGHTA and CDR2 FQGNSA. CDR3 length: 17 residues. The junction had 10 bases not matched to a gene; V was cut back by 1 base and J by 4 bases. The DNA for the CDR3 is TGTGCCAGCAGCTTAGGTACCGGCGGGGGGCGGCCAGATACGCAGTATTTT. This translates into CASSLGTGGGRPDTQYF.

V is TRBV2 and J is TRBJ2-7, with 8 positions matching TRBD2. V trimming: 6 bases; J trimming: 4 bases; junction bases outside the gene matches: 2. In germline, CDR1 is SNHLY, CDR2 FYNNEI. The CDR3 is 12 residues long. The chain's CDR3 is CASRGLGYEQYF. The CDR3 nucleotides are TGTGCCAGCAGGGGACTAGGGTACGAGCAGTACTTC.

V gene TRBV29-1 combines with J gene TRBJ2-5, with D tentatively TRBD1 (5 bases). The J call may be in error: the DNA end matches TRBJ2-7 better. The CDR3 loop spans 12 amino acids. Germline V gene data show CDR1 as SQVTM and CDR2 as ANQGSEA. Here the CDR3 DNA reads TGCAGCGTGGTTCAGGGTTTCTACGAGCAGTACTTC. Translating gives CSVVQGFYEQYF.

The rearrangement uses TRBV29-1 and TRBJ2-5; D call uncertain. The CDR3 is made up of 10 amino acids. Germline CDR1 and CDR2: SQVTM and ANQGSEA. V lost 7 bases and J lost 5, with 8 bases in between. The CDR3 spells CSAARETQYF. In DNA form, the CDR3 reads TGCAGCGCCGCCCGGGAGACCCAGTACTTC. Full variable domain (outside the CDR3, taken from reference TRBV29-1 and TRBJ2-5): SAVISQKPSRDICQRGTSLTIQCQVDSQVTMMFWYRQQPGQSLTLIATANQGSEATYESGFVIDKFPISRPNLTFSTLTVSNMSPEDSSIYLCSAARETQYFGPGTRLLVL.

The CDR3 is CASSASGSLGEQYF. The DNA for the CDR3 is TGCGCCAGCAGCGCTAGCGGGAGCCTGGGCGAGCAGTACTTC. This chain links TRBV5-1 with TRBJ2-7; 10 bases line up with TRBD2. CDR3 size: 14 residues. Losses at the gene ends were 4 bases for V and 6 bases for J; bases not matched to a gene: 7. The V gene's germline CDR1 is SGHRS and CDR2 YFSETQ.

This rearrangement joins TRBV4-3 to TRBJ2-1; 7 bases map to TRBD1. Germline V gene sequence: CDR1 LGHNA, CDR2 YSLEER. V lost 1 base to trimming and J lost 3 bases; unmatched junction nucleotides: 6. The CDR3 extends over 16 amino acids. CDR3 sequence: CASSQVLTGYYNEQFF. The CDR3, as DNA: TGCGCCAGCAGCCAAGTCCTGACAGGGTACTACAATGAGCAGTTCTTC.

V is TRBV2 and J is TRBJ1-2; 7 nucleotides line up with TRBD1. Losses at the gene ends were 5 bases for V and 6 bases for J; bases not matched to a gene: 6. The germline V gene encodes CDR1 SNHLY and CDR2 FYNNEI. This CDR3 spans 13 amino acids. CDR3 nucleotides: TGTGCCAGCAGTTCACGACAGGGCCATGGCTACACCTTC. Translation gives CASSSRQGHGYTF.

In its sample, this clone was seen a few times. CDR3 sequence reads: CASIRGQQAFF. The CDR3 DNA reads TGTGCCAGCATTCGGGGACAGCAAGCTTTCTTT. The chain links TRBV6-5 to TRBJ1-1; 7 bases match TRBD1. This CDR3 has 11 residues. Germline CDR1 MNHEY, CDR2 SVGAGI. Germline trimming cut 7 bases from V and 9 bases from J; bases unmatched to any gene: 5.

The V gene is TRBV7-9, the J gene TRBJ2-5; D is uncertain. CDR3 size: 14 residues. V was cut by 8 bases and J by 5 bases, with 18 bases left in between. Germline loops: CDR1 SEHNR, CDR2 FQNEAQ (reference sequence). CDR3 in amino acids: CASPLDSDFETQYF. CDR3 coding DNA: TGTGCCAGCCCGCTAGATTCGGATTTCGAGACCCAGTACTTC. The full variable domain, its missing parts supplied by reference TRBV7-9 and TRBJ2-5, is DTGVSQNPRHKITKRGQNVTFRCDPISEHNRLYWYRQTLGQGPEFLTYFQNEAQLEKSRLLSDRFSAERPKGSFSTLEIQRTEQGDSAMYLCASPLDSDFETQYFGPGTRLLVL.

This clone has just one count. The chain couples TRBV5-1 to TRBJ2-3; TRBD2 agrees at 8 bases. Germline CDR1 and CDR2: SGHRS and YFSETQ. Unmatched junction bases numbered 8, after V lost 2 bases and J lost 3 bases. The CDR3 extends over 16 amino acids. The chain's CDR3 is CASSLQRGGGTDTQYF. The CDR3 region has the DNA TGCGCCAGCAGCTTACAACGGGGGGGCGGGACAGATACGCAGTATTTT.